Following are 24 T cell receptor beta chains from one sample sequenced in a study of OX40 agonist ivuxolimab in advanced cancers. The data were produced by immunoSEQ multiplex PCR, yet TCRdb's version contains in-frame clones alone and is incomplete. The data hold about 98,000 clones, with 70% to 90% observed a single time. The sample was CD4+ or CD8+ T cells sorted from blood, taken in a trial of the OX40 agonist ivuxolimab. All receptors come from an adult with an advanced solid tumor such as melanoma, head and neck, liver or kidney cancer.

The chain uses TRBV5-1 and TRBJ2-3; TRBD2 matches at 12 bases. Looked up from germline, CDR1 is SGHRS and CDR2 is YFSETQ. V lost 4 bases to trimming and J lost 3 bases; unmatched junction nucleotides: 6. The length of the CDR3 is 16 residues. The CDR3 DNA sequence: TGCGCCAGCAGCCCGCGACTAGCGGGAGTAACAGATACGCAGTATTTT. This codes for CASSPRLAGVTDTQYF.

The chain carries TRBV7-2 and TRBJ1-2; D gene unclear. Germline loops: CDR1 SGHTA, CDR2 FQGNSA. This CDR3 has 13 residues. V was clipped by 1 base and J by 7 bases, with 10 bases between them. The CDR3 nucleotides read TGTGCCAGCAGCTTAGACCTCAAGGGTGGCTACACCTTC. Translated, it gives CASSLDLKGGYTF. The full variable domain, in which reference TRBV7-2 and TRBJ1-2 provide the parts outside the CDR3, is GAGVSQSPSNKVTEKGKDVELRCDPISGHTALYWYRQSLGQGLEFLIYFQGNSAPDKSGLPSDRFSAERTGGSVSTLTIQRTQQEDSAVYLCASSLDLKGGYTFGSGTRLTVV.

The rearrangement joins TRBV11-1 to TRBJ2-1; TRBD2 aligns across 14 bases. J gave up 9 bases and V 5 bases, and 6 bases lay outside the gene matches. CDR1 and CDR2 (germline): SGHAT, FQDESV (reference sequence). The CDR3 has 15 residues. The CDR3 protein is CASSLGTSGSSEQFF. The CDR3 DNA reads TGTGCCAGCAGCCTCGGGACTAGCGGGAGTAGTGAGCAGTTCTTC.

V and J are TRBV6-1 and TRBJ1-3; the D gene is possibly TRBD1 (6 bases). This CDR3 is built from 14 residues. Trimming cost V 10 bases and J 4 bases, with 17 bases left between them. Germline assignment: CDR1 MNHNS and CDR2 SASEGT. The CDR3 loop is CATEPGATGNTIYF. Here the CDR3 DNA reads TGTGCCACCGAGCCAGGGGCAACCGGAAACACCATATATTTT.

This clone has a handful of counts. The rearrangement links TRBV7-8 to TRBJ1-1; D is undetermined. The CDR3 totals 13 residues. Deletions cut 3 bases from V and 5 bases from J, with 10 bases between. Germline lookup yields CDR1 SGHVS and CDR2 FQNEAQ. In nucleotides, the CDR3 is TGTGCCAGCAGCTTCAAGGACGGTACTGAAGCTTTCTTT. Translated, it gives CASSFKDGTEAFF.

CDR3 region: CASTLGTGSFYEQYF. The CDR3 DNA reads as TGTGCCAGTACCCTCGGGACCGGGAGTTTCTACGAGCAGTACTTC. The V gene is TRBV19, the J gene TRBJ2-7; a weak D match, TRBD2 (6 bases). This CDR3 is built from 15 residues. Germline CDR1 is LNHDA and CDR2 is SQIVND (reference sequence). V lost 7 bases and J lost 3, with 19 bases in between.

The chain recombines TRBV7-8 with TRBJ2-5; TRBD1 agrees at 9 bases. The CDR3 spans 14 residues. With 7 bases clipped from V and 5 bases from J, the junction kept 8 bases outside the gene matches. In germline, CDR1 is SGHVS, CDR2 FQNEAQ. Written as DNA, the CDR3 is TGTGCCAGCACCACAGGGGGCTTTTTGGAGACCCAGTACTTC. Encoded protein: CASTTGGFLETQYF.

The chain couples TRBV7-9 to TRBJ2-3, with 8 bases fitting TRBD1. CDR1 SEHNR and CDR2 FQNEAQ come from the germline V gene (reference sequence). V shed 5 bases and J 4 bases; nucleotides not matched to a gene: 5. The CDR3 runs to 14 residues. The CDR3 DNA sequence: TGTGCCAGCAGCCTCGGACAGGGACCAGATACGCAGTATTTT. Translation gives CASSLGQGPDTQYF.

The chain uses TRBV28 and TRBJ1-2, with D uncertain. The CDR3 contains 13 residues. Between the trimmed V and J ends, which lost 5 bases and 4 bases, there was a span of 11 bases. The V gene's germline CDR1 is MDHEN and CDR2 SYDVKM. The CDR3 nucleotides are TGTGCCAGCAGTCCCCCCGGGGTCTATGGCTACACCTTC. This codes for CASSPPGVYGYTF.

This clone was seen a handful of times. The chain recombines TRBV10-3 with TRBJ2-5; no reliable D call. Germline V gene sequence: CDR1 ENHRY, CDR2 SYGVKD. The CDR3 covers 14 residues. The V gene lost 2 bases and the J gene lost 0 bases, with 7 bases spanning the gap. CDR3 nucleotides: TGTGCCATCAGTGAGGAACAGTACCAAGAGACCCAGTACTTC. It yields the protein CAISEEQYQETQYF.

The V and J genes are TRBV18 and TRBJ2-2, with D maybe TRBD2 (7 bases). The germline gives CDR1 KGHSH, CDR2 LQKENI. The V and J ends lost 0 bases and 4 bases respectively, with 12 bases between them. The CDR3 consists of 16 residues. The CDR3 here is CASSPPRGQPTGELFF. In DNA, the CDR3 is TGTGCCAGCTCACCACCGCGGGGGCAACCCACCGGGGAGCTGTTTTTT.

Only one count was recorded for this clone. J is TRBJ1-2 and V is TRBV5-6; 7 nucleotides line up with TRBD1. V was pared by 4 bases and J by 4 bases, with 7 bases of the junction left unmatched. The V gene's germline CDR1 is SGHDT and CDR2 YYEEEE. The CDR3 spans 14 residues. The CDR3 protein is CASSVYRGIYGYTF. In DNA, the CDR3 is TGTGCCAGCAGCGTGTACAGGGGTATCTATGGCTACACCTTC.

This CDR3 is CASSVGSFNEQFF. CDR3 nucleotide sequence: TGTGCCAGCAGCGTGGGCAGTTTCAATGAGCAGTTCTTC. The chain is built from TRBV7-9 and TRBJ2-1; D is ambiguous. Germline CDR1 is SEHNR and CDR2 is FQNEAQ (reference sequence). This CDR3 is 13 amino acids long. Trimming shortened V by 5 bases and J by 6 bases, and 11 bases separated the two germline ends.

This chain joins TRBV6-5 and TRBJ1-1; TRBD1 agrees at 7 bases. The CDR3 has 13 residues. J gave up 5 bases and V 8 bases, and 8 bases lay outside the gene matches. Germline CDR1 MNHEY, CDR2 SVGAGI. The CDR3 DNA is TGTGCCAGCCCCAGACAGGGTGGAACTGAAGCTTTCTTT. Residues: CASPRQGGTEAFF.

CDR3 coding DNA: TGTGCCAGCTCACCAGGGTCCGGGGGAATCGGTGGCTACACCTTC. Protein product: CASSPGSGGIGGYTF. The J gene is TRBJ1-2, the V gene TRBV18, with D perhaps matching TRBD1 (5 bases). The CDR3 length is 15 residues. The germline V gene encodes CDR1 KGHSH and CDR2 LQKENI. The V and J ends lost 2 bases and 7 bases respectively, with 17 bases between them.

Here the CDR3 reads CAWQDRGSRYGYTF. The DNA of the CDR3 is TGTGCCTGGCAGGACAGGGGCTCTCGGTATGGCTACACCTTC. V and J are TRBV30 and TRBJ1-2; 9 positions match TRBD1. Trimming cost V 5 bases and J 5 bases; bases outside gene matches: 9. The CDR3 is made up of 14 amino acids. In germline, CDR1 is GTSNPN, CDR2 SVGIG (reference sequence).

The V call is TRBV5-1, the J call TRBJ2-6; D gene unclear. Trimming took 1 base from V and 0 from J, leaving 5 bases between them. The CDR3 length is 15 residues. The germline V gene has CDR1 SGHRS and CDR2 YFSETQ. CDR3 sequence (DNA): TGCGCCAGCAGCTTGCCAAGCTCTGGGGCCAACGTCCTGACTTTC. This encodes CASSLPSSGANVLTF.

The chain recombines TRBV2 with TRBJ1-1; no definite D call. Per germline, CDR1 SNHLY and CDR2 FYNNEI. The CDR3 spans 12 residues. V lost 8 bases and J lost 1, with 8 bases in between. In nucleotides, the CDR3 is TGTGCCAGCGTGGAACAGAACACTGAAGCTTTCTTT. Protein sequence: CASVEQNTEAFF.

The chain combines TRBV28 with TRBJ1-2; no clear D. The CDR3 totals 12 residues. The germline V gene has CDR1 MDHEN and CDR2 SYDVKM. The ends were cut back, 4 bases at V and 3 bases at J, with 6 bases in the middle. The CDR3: CASSSWDYGYTF. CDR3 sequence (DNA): TGTGCCAGCAGTTCCTGGGACTATGGCTACACCTTC.

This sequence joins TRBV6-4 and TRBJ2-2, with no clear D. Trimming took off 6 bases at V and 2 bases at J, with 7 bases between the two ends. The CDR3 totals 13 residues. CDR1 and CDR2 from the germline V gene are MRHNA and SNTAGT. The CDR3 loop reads CASRDDNTGELFF. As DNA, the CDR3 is TGTGCCAGCAGGGATGATAACACCGGGGAGCTGTTTTTT.

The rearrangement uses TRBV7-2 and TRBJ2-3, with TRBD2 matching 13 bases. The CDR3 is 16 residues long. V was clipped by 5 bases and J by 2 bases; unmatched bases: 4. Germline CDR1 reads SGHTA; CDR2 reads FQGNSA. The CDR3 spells CASSLGLAGATDTQYF. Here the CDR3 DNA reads TGTGCCAGCAGCCTCGGACTAGCGGGAGCCACAGATACGCAGTATTTT.

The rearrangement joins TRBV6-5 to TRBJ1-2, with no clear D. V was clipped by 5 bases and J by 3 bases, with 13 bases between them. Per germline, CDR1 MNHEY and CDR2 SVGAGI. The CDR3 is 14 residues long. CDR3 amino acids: CASSRQPIYYGYTF. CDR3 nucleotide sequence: TGTGCCAGCAGTCGGCAGCCCATATACTATGGCTACACCTTC.

CDR3 protein: CSFRTGGNTIYF. The CDR3 nucleotides read TGCAGCTTTCGGACAGGGGGAAACACCATATATTTT. The chain recombines TRBV29-1 with TRBJ1-3, with TRBD1 identical over 8 bases. The V and J ends lost 8 bases and 4 bases, in that order; junction bases with no gene match: 4. CDR1 is SQVTM and CDR2 is ANQGSEA in the germline V gene. The CDR3 consists of 12 residues.

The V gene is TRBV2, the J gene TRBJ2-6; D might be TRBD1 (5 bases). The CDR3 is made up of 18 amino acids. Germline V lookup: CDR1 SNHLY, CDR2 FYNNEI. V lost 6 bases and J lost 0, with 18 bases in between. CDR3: CASRRSGQRPSGANVLTF. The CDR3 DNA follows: TGTGCCAGCAGGAGGAGTGGACAACGACCCTCTGGGGCCAACGTCCTGACTTTC.